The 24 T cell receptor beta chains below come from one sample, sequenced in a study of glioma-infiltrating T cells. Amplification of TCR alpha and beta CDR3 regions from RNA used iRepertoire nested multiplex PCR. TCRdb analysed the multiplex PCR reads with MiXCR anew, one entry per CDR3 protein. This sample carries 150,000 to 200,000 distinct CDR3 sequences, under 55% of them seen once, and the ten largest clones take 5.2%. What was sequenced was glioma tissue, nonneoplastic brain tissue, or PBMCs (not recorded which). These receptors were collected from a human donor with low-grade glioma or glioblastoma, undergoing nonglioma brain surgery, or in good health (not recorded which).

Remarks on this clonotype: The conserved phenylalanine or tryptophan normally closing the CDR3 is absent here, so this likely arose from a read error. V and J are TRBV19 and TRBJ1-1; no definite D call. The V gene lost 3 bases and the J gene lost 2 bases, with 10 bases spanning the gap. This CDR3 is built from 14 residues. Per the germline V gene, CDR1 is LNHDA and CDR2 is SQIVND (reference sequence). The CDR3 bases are TGTGCCAGTAGTATTCGACGGGGAAACACTGAAGCTTTCCTT. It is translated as CASSIRRGNTEAFL.

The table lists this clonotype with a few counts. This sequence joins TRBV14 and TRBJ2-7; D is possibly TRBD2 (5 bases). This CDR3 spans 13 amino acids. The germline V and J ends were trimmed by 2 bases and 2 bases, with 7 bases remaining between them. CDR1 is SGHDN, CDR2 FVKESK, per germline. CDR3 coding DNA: TGTGCCAGCAGCCAATCGAGGGCCTACGAGCAGTACTTC. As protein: CASSQSRAYEQYF.

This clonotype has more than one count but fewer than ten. In DNA, the CDR3 is TGTGCCAGCACCCCGAATACCTACGAGCAGTACTTC. Translating it yields CASTPNTYEQYF. The J gene is TRBJ2-7, the V gene TRBV12-3 or TRBV12-4; D unclear. The V end lost 7 bases, the J end lost 2 bases, and 9 bases lay between the germline ends. This CDR3 is 12 amino acids long.

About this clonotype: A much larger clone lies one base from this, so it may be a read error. The CDR3 DNA follows: TGTGCCAGCAGGTCCCCTACAGGGGCCCGCATATATTTT. Its protein product is CASRSPTGARIYF. The chain has TRBV28 and TRBJ1-3, with TRBD1 matching 7 bases. V was pared by 6 bases and J by 12 bases, with 11 bases of the junction left unmatched. The V gene's germline CDR1 is MDHEN and CDR2 SYDVKM. The length of the CDR3 is 13 residues.

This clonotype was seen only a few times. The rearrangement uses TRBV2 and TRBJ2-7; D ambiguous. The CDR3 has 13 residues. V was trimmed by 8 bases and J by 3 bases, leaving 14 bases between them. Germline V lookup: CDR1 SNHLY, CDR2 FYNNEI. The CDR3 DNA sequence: TGTGCCAGCTCCCCGCGGAGTCTCTACGAGCAGTACTTC. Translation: CASSPRSLYEQYF.

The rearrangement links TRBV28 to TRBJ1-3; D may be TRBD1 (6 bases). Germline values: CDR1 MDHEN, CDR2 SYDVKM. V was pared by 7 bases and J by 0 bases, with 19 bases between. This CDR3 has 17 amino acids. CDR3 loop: CASKGGYRVYSGNTIYF. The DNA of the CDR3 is TGTGCCAGCAAGGGGGGCTACAGGGTTTACTCTGGAAACACCATATATTTT.

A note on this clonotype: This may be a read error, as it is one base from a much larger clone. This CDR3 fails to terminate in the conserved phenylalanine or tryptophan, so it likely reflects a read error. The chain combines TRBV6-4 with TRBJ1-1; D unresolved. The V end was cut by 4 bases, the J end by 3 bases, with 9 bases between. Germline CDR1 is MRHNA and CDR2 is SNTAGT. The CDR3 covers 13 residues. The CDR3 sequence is CASSVEGDTEAFL. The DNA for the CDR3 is TGTGCCAGCAGTGTGGAGGGCGACACTGAAGCTTTCTTA.

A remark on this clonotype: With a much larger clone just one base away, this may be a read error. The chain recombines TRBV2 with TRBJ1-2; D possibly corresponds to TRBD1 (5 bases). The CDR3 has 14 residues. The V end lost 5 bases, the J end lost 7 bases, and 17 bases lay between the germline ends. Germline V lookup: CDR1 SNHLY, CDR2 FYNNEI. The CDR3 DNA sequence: TGTGCCAGCAGTTCGACAGAGAACGTTGGTGGCTACACCTTC. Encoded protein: CASSSTENVGGYTF. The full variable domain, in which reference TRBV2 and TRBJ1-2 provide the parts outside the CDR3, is EPEVTQTPSHQVTQMGQEVILRCVPISNHLYFYWYRQILGQKVEFLVSFYNNEISEKSEIFDDQFSVERPDGSNFTLKIRSTKLEDSAMYFCASSSTENVGGYTFGSGTRLTVV.

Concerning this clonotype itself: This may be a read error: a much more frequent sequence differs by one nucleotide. Here the CDR3 DNA reads TGTGCCAGCACCCAGCGGGGGAGAGAGACCCAGTACTTC. Translated: CASTQRGRETQYF. This chain joins TRBV7-9 and TRBJ2-5, with 8 bases matching TRBD2. Germline V gene sequence: CDR1 SEHNR, CDR2 FQNEAQ (reference sequence). The CDR3 contains 13 residues. The V gene end was trimmed by 7 bases and the J gene end by 4 bases; junction bases not matched to a gene: 5.

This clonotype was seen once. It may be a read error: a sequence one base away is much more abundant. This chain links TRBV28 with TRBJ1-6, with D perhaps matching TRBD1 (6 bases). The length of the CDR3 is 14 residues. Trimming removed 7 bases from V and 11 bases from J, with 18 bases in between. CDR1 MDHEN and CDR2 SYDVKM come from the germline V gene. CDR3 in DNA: TGTGCCAGCACCGGGACACGGGGTAACCCACCCCTCCACTTT. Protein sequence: CASTGTRGNPPLHF.

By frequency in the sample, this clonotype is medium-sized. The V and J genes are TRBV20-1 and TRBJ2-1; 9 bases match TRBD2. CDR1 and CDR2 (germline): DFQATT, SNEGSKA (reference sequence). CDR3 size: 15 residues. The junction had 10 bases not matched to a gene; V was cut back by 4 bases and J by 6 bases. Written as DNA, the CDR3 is TGCAGTGCTAAGGAATCCGTGACTAGCGGCAATGAGCAGTTCTTC. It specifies CSAKESVTSGNEQFF.

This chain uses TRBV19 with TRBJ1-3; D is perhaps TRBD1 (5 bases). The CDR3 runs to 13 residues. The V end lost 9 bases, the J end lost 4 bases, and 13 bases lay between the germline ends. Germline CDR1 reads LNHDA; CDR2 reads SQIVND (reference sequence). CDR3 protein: CASGTGHGNTIYF. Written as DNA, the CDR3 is TGTGCCAGCGGAACAGGTCACGGAAACACCATATATTTT. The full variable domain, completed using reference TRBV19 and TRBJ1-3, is DGGITQSPKYLFRKEGQNVTLSCEQNLNHDAMYWYRQDPGQGLRLIYYSQIVNDFQKGDIAEGYSVSREKKESFPLTVTSAQKNPTAFYLCASGTGHGNTIYFGEGSWLTVV.

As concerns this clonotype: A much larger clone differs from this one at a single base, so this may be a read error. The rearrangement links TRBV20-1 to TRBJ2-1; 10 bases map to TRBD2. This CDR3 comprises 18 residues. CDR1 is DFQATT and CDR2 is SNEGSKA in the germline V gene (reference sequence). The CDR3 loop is CSARAEVLGLAPYNEHFF. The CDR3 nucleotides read TGCAGTGCTAGAGCAGAAGTTTTGGGACTAGCGCCTTACAATGAGCACTTCTTC.

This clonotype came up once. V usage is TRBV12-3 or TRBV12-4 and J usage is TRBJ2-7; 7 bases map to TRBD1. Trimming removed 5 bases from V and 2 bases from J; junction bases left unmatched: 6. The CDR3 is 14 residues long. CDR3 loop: CASSKDRITYEQYF. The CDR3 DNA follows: TGTGCCAGCAGTAAGGACAGGATCACCTACGAGCAGTACTTC.

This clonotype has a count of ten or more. CDR3 sequence (DNA): TGTGCCAGCAGTGAAGTGAGGTATGGCTACACCTTC. Its translation is CASSEVRYGYTF. The chain carries TRBV2 and TRBJ1-2, with D unresolved. Germline-derived CDR1 and CDR2 are SNHLY and FYNNEI. CDR3 length: 12 residues. The V and J ends lost 1 base and 5 bases respectively, with 5 bases between them.

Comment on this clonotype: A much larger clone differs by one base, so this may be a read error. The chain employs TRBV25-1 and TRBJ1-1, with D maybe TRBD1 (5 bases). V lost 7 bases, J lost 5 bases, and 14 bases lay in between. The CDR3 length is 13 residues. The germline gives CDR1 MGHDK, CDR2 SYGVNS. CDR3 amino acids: CASIKPGVTEAFF. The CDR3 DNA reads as TGTGCCAGCATAAAACCGGGGGTGACTGAAGCTTTCTTT. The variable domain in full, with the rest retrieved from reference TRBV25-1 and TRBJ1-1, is EADIYQTPRYLVIGTGKKITLECSQTMGHDKMYWYQQDPGMELHLIHYSYGVNSTEKGDLSSESTVSRIRTEHFPLTLESARPSHTSQYLCASIKPGVTEAFFGQGTRLTVV.

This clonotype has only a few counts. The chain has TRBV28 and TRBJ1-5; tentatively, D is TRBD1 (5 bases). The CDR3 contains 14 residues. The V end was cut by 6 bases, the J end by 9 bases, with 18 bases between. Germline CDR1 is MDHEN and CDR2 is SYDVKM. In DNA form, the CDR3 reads TGTGCCAGCAGACGAAGCTGGGACCCCGGGCCCCAGCATTTT. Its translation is CASRRSWDPGPQHF.

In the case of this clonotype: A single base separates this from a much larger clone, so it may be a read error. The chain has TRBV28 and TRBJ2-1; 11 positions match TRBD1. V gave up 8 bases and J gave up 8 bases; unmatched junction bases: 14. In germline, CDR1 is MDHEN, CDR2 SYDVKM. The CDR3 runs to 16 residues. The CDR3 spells CASPSRRDRGTDEQFF. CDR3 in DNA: TGTGCCAGCCCATCCCGGCGGGACAGGGGGACGGATGAGCAGTTCTTC.

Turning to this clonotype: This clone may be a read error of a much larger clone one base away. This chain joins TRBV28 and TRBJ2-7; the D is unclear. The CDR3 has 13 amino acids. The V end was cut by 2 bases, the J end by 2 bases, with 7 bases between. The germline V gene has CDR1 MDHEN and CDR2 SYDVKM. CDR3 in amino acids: CASSLREPYEQYF. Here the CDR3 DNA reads TGTGCCAGCAGTTTAAGGGAACCCTACGAGCAGTACTTC. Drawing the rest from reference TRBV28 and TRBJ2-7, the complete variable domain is DVKVTQSSRYLVKRTGEKVFLECVQDMDHENMFWYRQDPGLGLRLIYFSYDVKMKEKGDIPEGYSVSREKKERFSLILESASTNQTSMYLCASSLREPYEQYFGPGTRLTVT.

CDR3: CASSQETDTQYF. Written as DNA, the CDR3 is TGTGCCAGCAGCCAAGAGACAGATACGCAGTATTTT. J is TRBJ2-3 and V is TRBV3-1; no reliable D call. The CDR3 extends over 12 amino acids. V lost 0 bases, J lost 3 bases, and 1 base lay in between. Germline-derived CDR1 and CDR2 are LGHDT and YNNKEL (reference sequence).

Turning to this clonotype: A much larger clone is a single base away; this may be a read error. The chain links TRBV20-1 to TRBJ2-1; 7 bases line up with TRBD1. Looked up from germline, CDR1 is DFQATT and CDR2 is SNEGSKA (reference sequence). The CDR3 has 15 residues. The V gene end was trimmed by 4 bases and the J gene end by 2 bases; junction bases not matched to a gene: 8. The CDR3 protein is CSATPRDSTYNEQFF. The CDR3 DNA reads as TGCAGTGCTACACCCCGGGACAGTACCTACAATGAGCAGTTCTTC.

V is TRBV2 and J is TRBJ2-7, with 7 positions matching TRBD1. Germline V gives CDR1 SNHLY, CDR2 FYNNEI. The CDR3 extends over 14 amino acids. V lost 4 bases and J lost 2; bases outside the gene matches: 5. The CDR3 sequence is CASSVNTGAYEQYF. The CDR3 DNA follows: TGTGCCAGCAGTGTAAATACAGGGGCCTACGAGCAGTACTTC. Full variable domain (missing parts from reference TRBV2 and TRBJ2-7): EPEVTQTPSHQVTQMGQEVILRCVPISNHLYFYWYRQILGQKVEFLVSFYNNEISEKSEIFDDQFSVERPDGSNFTLKIRSTKLEDSAMYFCASSVNTGAYEQYFGPGTRLTVT.

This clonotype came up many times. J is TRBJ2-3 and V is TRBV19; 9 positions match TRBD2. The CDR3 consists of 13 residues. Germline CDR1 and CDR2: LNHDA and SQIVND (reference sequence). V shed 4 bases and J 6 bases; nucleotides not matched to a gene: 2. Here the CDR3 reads CASSSGRADTQYF. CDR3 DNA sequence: TGTGCCAGTAGTAGCGGGAGGGCGGATACGCAGTATTTT. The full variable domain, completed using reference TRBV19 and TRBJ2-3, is DGGITQSPKYLFRKEGQNVTLSCEQNLNHDAMYWYRQDPGQGLRLIYYSQIVNDFQKGDIAEGYSVSREKKESFPLTVTSAQKNPTAFYLCASSSGRADTQYFGPGTRLTVL.

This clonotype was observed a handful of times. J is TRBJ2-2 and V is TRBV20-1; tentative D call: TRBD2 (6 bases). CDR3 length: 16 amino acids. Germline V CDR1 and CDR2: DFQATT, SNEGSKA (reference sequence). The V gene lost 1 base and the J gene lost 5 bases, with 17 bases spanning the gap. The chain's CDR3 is CSARVSLTSTTGELFF. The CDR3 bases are TGCAGTGCTAGAGTTTCCTTGACTAGTACGACCGGGGAGCTGTTTTTT.